Presented here are 28 T cell receptor beta chains from one specimen sequenced in a study of patients and donors after allogeneic stem cell transplantation. TCRdb passed the RT-PCR reads through MiXCR, listing each CDR3 protein once. The table has 400,000 to 450,000 distinct CDR3 sequences, around 15% seen once. The sample consisted of blood, either unsorted or a sorted T cell fraction (not recorded which). The receptors were gathered from a human donor who was either an allogeneic HSCT recipient or a stem cell or donor lymphocyte infusion donor (not recorded which). It is not recorded whose cells these are; they may come from a transplant donor.

This clonotype has a handful of counts. The CDR3 bases are TGTGCCAGCAGCTATACCGGGTCCAATGAAAAACTGTTTTTT. Translating gives CASSYTGSNEKLFF. The chain is built from TRBV7-6 and TRBJ1-4; D is unclear. The CDR3 extends over 14 amino acids. The V gene lost 4 bases and the J gene lost 5 bases, with 11 bases spanning the gap. The V gene's germline CDR1 is SGHVS and CDR2 FNYEAQ.

CDR3: CASSRGGREDSNGYTF. CDR3 sequence (DNA): TGTGCCAGCAGCCGGGGGGGCAGGGAGGATAGTAATGGCTACACCTTC. The chain carries TRBV9 and TRBJ1-2; D is possibly TRBD1 (6 bases). Trimming removed 4 bases at V and 6 bases at J, with 22 bases between. Germline loops: CDR1 SGDLS, CDR2 YYNGEE. This CDR3 contains 16 residues. The whole variable domain, filled in from reference TRBV9 and TRBJ1-2, reads DSGVTQTPKHLITATGQRVTLRCSPRSGDLSVYWYQQSLDQGLQFLIQYYNGEERAKGNILERFSAQQFPDLHSELNLSSLELGDSALYFCASSRGGREDSNGYTFGSGTRLTVV.

The V and J genes are TRBV9 and TRBJ2-7; D perhaps matches TRBD1 (6 bases). The CDR3 totals 18 residues. V was cut by 2 bases and J by 2 bases, with 23 bases left in between. Germline CDR1 and CDR2: SGDLS and YYNGEE. CDR3 in DNA: TGTGCCAGCAGCGTTTCCCCCACCCAACCGACAGGAACCTACGAGCAGTACTTC. This encodes CASSVSPTQPTGTYEQYF.

In this sample, this clonotype turned up many times. The gene calls are TRBV29-1 and TRBJ2-6; tentative D call: TRBD2 (6 bases). CDR3 length: 17 amino acids. CDR1 SQVTM and CDR2 ANQGSEA come from the germline V gene. The V end lost 3 bases, the J end lost 0 bases, and 15 bases lay between the germline ends. In nucleotides, the CDR3 is TGCAGCGTTGAGGTGTCAGGGACTCTCTCTGGGGCCAACGTCCTGACTTTC. Residues: CSVEVSGTLSGANVLTF.

The chain combines TRBV25-1 with TRBJ1-5; 7 bases match TRBD1. Germline loops: CDR1 MGHDK, CDR2 SYGVNS. The CDR3 spans 14 residues. The J segment lost 3 bases and the V segment lost 6 bases, leaving 5 bases of the junction unmatched. CDR3 amino acids: CASSVTGANQPQHF. In DNA, the CDR3 is TGTGCCAGCAGCGTCACAGGGGCCAATCAGCCCCAGCATTTT.

This clonotype occurred a few times. This chain connects TRBV12-3 or TRBV12-4 to TRBJ2-4, with D possibly TRBD1 on 7 matching bases. The germline V and J ends were trimmed by 1 base and 7 bases, with 14 bases remaining between them. The CDR3 loop spans 15 amino acids. CDR3 DNA sequence: TGTGCCAGCAGTTTAGAGGGCAGGGGGGCGAACATTCAGTACTTC. It is translated as CASSLEGRGANIQYF.

The chain employs TRBV6-5 and TRBJ1-1; tentative D call: TRBD1 (6 bases). CDR1 is MNHEY and CDR2 is SVGAGI in the germline V gene. Trimming stripped 2 bases from V and 2 bases from J, with 12 bases between. This CDR3 spans 15 amino acids. The CDR3 bases are TGTGCCAGCAGTTACCGGGACATCGGAAACACTGAAGCTTTCTTT. Translating it yields CASSYRDIGNTEAFF.

The rearrangement uses TRBV5-1 and TRBJ1-3; a weak D match, TRBD1 (6 bases). The CDR3 contains 15 residues. V shed 5 bases and J shed 2 bases, with 14 bases lying between them. Germline V gene sequence: CDR1 SGHRS, CDR2 YFSETQ. This CDR3 reads CASRTGTSTGNTIYF. Written as DNA, the CDR3 is TGCGCCAGCAGAACAGGGACATCAACTGGAAACACCATATATTTT.

This clonotype came up many times. V is TRBV6-5 and J is TRBJ2-7; D remains ambiguous. The germline CDR1 and CDR2 sequences are MNHEY and SVGAGI. Trimming pared 2 bases from V and 1 base from J, leaving 9 bases between. The CDR3 totals 14 residues. The CDR3 nucleotides are TGTGCCAGCAGTTACGTGGGGTCTTCCTACGAGCAGTACTTC. Amino acids: CASSYVGSSYEQYF.

This clonotype came up a few times. This sequence joins TRBV19 and TRBJ2-2; TRBD1 aligns across 7 bases. The CDR3 covers 14 residues. CDR1 and CDR2 from the germline V gene are LNHDA and SQIVND (reference sequence). The V and J ends lost 5 bases and 6 bases, in that order; junction bases with no gene match: 6. CDR3: CASSPRDSSGELFF. In DNA, the CDR3 is TGTGCCAGTAGTCCCCGGGACAGCTCCGGGGAGCTGTTTTTT.

This clonotype was seen a few times. This chain links TRBV24-1 with TRBJ2-3, with a tentative D call TRBD2 (6 bases). Germline CDR1 is KGHDR and CDR2 is SFDVKD. The CDR3 totals 13 residues. The germline V and J ends were trimmed by 4 bases and 10 bases, with 14 bases remaining between them. CDR3 amino acids: CATSEATSFPQYF. The CDR3 DNA is TGTGCCACCAGTGAGGCGACTAGTTTCCCGCAGTATTTT.

This clonotype was counted between two and nine times. The chain has TRBV12-3 or TRBV12-4 and TRBJ2-1; 7 positions match TRBD2. CDR3 length: 15 residues. The J segment lost 7 bases and the V segment lost 3 bases, leaving 9 bases of the junction unmatched. CDR3 region: CASSLGGRAWNEQFF. Here the CDR3 DNA reads TGTGCCAGCAGTTTGGGAGGGAGGGCCTGGAATGAGCAGTTCTTC.

This clonotype was seen more than once but under ten times. The chain employs TRBV29-1 and TRBJ1-5; D is ambiguous. The V end was cut by 4 bases, the J end by 4 bases, with 8 bases between. The CDR3 is 12 residues long. From germline, CDR1 is SQVTM and CDR2 ANQGSEA. The CDR3 region is CSVGEGNQPQHF. The CDR3 bases are TGCAGCGTTGGGGAAGGTAATCAGCCCCAGCATTTT.

This clonotype was found many times. The chain couples TRBV29-1 to TRBJ2-3; 8 bases fit TRBD1. There are 13 residues in the CDR3. The trim removed 7 bases at V and 3 bases at J, leaving 6 bases unmatched. Germline assignment: CDR1 SQVTM and CDR2 ANQGSEA. The CDR3 region is CSARTGWTDTQYF. Here the CDR3 DNA reads TGCAGCGCTAGGACAGGGTGGACAGATACGCAGTATTTT.

This clonotype was seen many times. Its ends do not fully match the called genes, so a read error is possible. The rearrangement uses TRBV6-1 and TRBJ1-5; 11 nucleotides match TRBD1. There are 15 residues in the CDR3. Germline V gene data show CDR1 as MNHNS and CDR2 as SASEGT. This CDR3 is CASSPGQGGNQPQHF. CDR3 in DNA: TGCGCCAGCAGCCCGGGACAGGGGGGCAATCAGCCCCAGCATTTT.

This clonotype was seen a few times. This sequence joins TRBV11-2 and TRBJ1-1; 7 bases map to TRBD1. V lost 6 bases and J lost 0; bases outside the gene matches: 7. The CDR3 length is 15 residues. The germline CDR1 and CDR2 sequences are SGHAT and FQNNGV. CDR3: CASSRLGQLNTEAFF. CDR3 bases: TGTGCCAGCAGTCGATTGGGACAGCTGAACACTGAAGCTTTCTTT.

The sample holds a few counts of this clonotype. The chain is built from TRBV13 and TRBJ1-1, with D unclear. V was clipped by 0 bases and J by 1 base, with 9 bases between them. CDR1 PRHDT and CDR2 FYEKMQ come from the germline V gene (reference sequence). CDR3 length: 15 residues. The CDR3 sequence: CASSLGRMRNTEAFF. The CDR3 DNA is TGTGCCAGCAGCTTAGGCCGGATGAGGAACACTGAAGCTTTCTTT.

The chain has TRBV20-1 and TRBJ1-1; 12 nucleotides line up with TRBD1. The CDR3 is 14 residues long. The ends lost 5 bases at V and 5 bases at J; junction bases unmatched: 6. Germline V gene sequence: CDR1 DFQATT, CDR2 SNEGSKA (reference sequence). The CDR3, as DNA: TGCAGTGCTGCGGGACAGGGGGCCGATACTGAAGCTTTCTTT. This codes for CSAAGQGADTEAFF.

The rearrangement joins TRBV3-1 to TRBJ1-3, with D perhaps TRBD1 (5 bases). The CDR3 is made up of 18 amino acids. Trimming pared 4 bases from V and 0 bases from J, leaving 19 bases between. Germline loops: CDR1 LGHDT, CDR2 YNNKEL (reference sequence). CDR3: CASSRSGTAASSGNTIYF. DNA of the CDR3: TGTGCCAGCAGCCGATCCGGGACGGCGGCGAGCTCTGGAAACACCATATATTTT.

This clonotype has a handful of counts. The chain uses TRBV5-1 and TRBJ2-5; 7 nucleotides match TRBD2. Germline CDR1 reads SGHRS; CDR2 reads YFSETQ. With 2 bases clipped from V and 4 bases from J, the junction kept 8 bases outside the gene matches. The CDR3 has 15 amino acids. CDR3 residues: CASSFGGGPRETQYF. For the CDR3, the DNA is TGCGCCAGCAGCTTCGGGGGAGGGCCACGAGAGACCCAGTACTTC.

This clonotype was recorded at least ten times. CDR3 amino acids: CAIAYSGETQYF. The DNA of the CDR3 is TGTGCCATCGCCTACTCAGGGGAGACCCAGTACTTC. The chain carries TRBV10-3 and TRBJ2-5; D possibly corresponds to TRBD1 (5 bases). CDR1 is ENHRY, CDR2 SYGVKD, per germline. This CDR3 has 12 residues. The V gene lost 8 bases and the J gene lost 5 bases, with 12 bases spanning the gap.

This clonotype was picked up a small number of times. J is TRBJ2-1 and V is TRBV20-1; 9 bases are shared with TRBD2. The ends lost 0 bases at V and 8 bases at J; junction bases unmatched: 5. Germline loops: CDR1 DFQATT, CDR2 SNEGSKA (reference sequence). The CDR3 has 14 amino acids. CDR3 in DNA: TGCAGTGCTAGAGAGGTAGCGGGAGAGTATGAGCAGTTCTTC. Translation gives CSAREVAGEYEQFF.

This clonotype showed up just a few times. This sequence joins TRBV5-1 and TRBJ2-3, with TRBD2 matching 9 bases. The ends lost 0 bases at V and 7 bases at J; junction bases unmatched: 12. Germline values: CDR1 SGHRS, CDR2 YFSETQ. The CDR3 consists of 17 residues. CDR3 sequence (DNA): TGCGCCAGCAGCTTGGTTTTGAGCGGGGGGCACAGAAATACGCAGTATTTT. Translation gives CASSLVLSGGHRNTQYF. The full variable domain, in which reference TRBV5-1 and TRBJ2-3 provide the parts outside the CDR3, is KAGVTQTPRYLIKTRGQQVTLSCSPISGHRSVSWYQQTPGQGLQFLFEYFSETQRNKGNFPGRFSGRQFSNSRSEMNVSTLELGDSALYLCASSLVLSGGHRNTQYFGPGTRLTVL.

The chain is built from TRBV20-1 and TRBJ1-3, with D tentatively TRBD1 (6 bases). CDR3 length: 14 amino acids. From germline, CDR1 is DFQATT and CDR2 SNEGSKA (reference sequence). V gave up 3 bases and J gave up 0 bases, with 9 bases separating them. CDR3 in DNA: TGCAGTGCTAGGTTGGGGGCCTCTGGAAACACCATATATTTT. Residues: CSARLGASGNTIYF.

This clonotype was counted many times. V usage is TRBV7-8 and J usage is TRBJ2-3; D unresolved. Deletions cut 1 base from V and 6 bases from J, with 11 bases between. Germline CDR1 is SGHVS and CDR2 is FQNEAQ. The CDR3 runs 14 residues. CDR3 in amino acids: CASSLERPGDTQYF. For the CDR3, the DNA is TGTGCCAGCAGCTTAGAACGGCCGGGCGATACGCAGTATTTT.

The chain is built from TRBV7-9 and TRBJ1-5; a weak D match, TRBD1 (5 bases). The germline V and J ends were trimmed by 8 bases and 8 bases, with 10 bases remaining between them. Germline values: CDR1 SEHNR, CDR2 FQNEAQ (reference sequence). There are 11 residues in the CDR3. The CDR3 reads CASGQGEPQHF. Written as DNA, the CDR3 is TGTGCCAGCGGCCAGGGAGAGCCCCAGCATTTT. Full variable domain (remainder filled in from reference TRBV7-9 and TRBJ1-5): DTGVSQNPRHKITKRGQNVTFRCDPISEHNRLYWYRQTLGQGPEFLTYFQNEAQLEKSRLLSDRFSAERPKGSFSTLEIQRTEQGDSAMYLCASGQGEPQHFGDGTRLSIL.

This clonotype was seen a handful of times. The chain recombines TRBV24-1 with TRBJ2-3, with D possibly being TRBD1 or TRBD2 (5 bases each). Germline V gives CDR1 KGHDR, CDR2 SFDVKD. V was pared by 1 base and J by 5 bases, with 15 bases between. This CDR3 spans 16 amino acids. CDR3 loop: CATSDFEGRVKDTQYF. CDR3 in DNA: TGTGCCACCAGTGATTTTGAGGGCAGGGTGAAAGATACGCAGTATTTT.

This clonotype was counted ten times or more. The V and J genes are TRBV4-3 and TRBJ2-7, with 8 bases matching TRBD1. CDR1 is LGHNA, CDR2 YSLEER, per germline. The CDR3 is 18 amino acids. Trimming took 1 base from V and 3 from J; bases not matched to a gene: 14. The CDR3 nucleotides read TGCGCCAGCAGCCAAGTATTTTCGGACAGGGAAGGTGTCTACGAGCAGTACTTC. Its translation is CASSQVFSDREGVYEQYF.